This TCR beta chain appears in the sequencing data of a study of T cell repertoires in cytomegalovirus infection. Study results and caveats: Clonotypes of TCR beta that were HLA-C-restricted and CMV-specific dominated the ex vivo response. The cumulative frequency of public TCR beta families identified carriers of CMV plus the relevant HLA.

In germline, CDR1 is MDHEN, CDR2 SYDVKM. V was pared by 6 bases and J by 4 bases, with 10 bases between. This CDR3 has 13 residues. This clonotype was counted a few times. What it binds is not known. TCRdb reprocessed the reads with MiXCR, giving one entry per CDR3 protein. The sample shows 500,000 to 600,000 distinct CDR3 sequences, 15% to 20% of them seen only once. The sequence derives from a human donor in good health (CMV status not recorded). Some clones in this sample may be carry-over from other donors' samples. The sequenced sample consisted of CD8+ T cells from PBMCs. The chain uses TRBV28 and TRBJ1-5; D gene ambiguous. The CDR3 protein is CASRVVRNQPQHF. CDR3 nucleotide sequence: TGTGCCAGCAGGGTGGTTAGAAATCAGCCCCAGCATTTT.